This passage covers 7 T cell receptor beta chains from one sample sequenced in a study of blood T cell repertoires in COVID-19. Sequencing used immunoSEQ multiplex PCR; TCRdb keeps in-frame clones, though not all of them. Of 150,000 to 200,000 clones in the sample, around nine tenths were seen once. Source material: peripheral blood. The origin of the receptors is a man aged 65 to 85 with active or convalescent COVID-19.

The chain links TRBV29-1 to TRBJ1-1, with D hard to call. Germline loops: CDR1 SQVTM, CDR2 ANQGSEA. The length of the CDR3 is 14 residues. Trimming stripped 0 bases from V and 4 bases from J, with 12 bases between. CDR3 DNA: TGCAGCGTTGAAGATCGGGTCTTTCGCACTGAAGCTTTCTTT. This sequence encodes CSVEDRVFRTEAFF.

This clone was recorded only once. This sequence joins TRBV28 and TRBJ1-4, with 7 nucleotides matching TRBD1. The CDR3 has 15 amino acids. CDR1 MDHEN and CDR2 SYDVKM come from the germline V gene. J was trimmed by 5 bases and V by 6 bases; bases with no gene match: 9. CDR3 coding DNA: TGTGCCAGCAGCCGAGTCGGGACAGTCAATGAAAAACTGTTTTTT. Residues: CASSRVGTVNEKLFF.

The CDR3 DNA reads TGCGCCAGCAGCCAAGGGGCAGGGAAACGATCCTACGAGCAGTACTTC. Translated, it gives CASSQGAGKRSYEQYF. The rearrangement joins TRBV4-3 to TRBJ2-7, with D possibly matching TRBD1 (5 bases). Germline V gene data show CDR1 as LGHNA and CDR2 as YSLEER. CDR3 length: 16 residues. Trimming took off 1 base at V and 1 base at J, with 14 bases between the two ends.

This clone was seen just once. The CDR3 loop reads CSASRASEQFF. CDR3 DNA sequence: TGCAGTGCTAGCAGGGCGTCTGAGCAGTTCTTC. V is TRBV20-1 and J is TRBJ2-1, with D possibly being TRBD1 (5 bases). The CDR3 has 11 residues. Trimming shortened V by 3 bases and J by 9 bases, and 9 bases separated the two germline ends. Germline assignment: CDR1 DFQATT and CDR2 SNEGSKA (reference sequence).

V is TRBV11-2 and J is TRBJ2-7, with 12 bases lining up with TRBD1. CDR3 size: 16 residues. Germline CDR1 is SGHAT and CDR2 is FQNNGV. The J segment lost 6 bases and the V segment lost 3 bases, leaving 9 bases of the junction unmatched. The CDR3, as DNA: TGTGCCAGCAGCTTCCTTATTGGGACAGGGGGCTCCGAGCAGTACTTC. Amino acid sequence: CASSFLIGTGGSEQYF.

V and J are TRBV30 and TRBJ1-3; D gene uncertain. Trimming cost V 1 base and J 4 bases, with 5 bases left between them. Germline CDR1 GTSNPN, CDR2 SVGIG (reference sequence). This CDR3 spans 12 amino acids. CDR3 residues: CAWSGLGNTIYF. For the CDR3, the DNA is TGTGCCTGGAGTGGTCTCGGAAACACCATATATTTT.

J is TRBJ1-5 and V is TRBV24-1; D gene ambiguous. Trimming took 1 base from V and 4 from J, leaving 4 bases between them. This CDR3 is built from 13 residues. CDR1 is KGHDR and CDR2 is SFDVKD in the germline V gene. The DNA of the CDR3 is TGTGCCACCAGTGATTTCAGTAATCAGCCCCAGCATTTT. Translation gives CATSDFSNQPQHF.